This is a list of T cell receptor beta chains from one sample in a study of somatic mutations in cytotoxic T cells in rheumatoid arthritis. TCRdb's copy holds only in-frame clones and misses some; the assay was immunoSEQ multiplex PCR. Among about 20,000 clones listed, over 75% were seen once. The specimen was CD8+ T cells sorted from blood. The source is an adult with rheumatoid arthritis. The CDR3 runs from the conserved cysteine through the conserved F or W. A D gene is named only where the DNA matches it firmly. Expanded clones get a size class; other rows say once, few or many, or leave the size out.

V gene: TRBV5-6; D gene: .; J gene: TRBJ2-3; clone size: .; CDR3 DNA: TGTGCCAGCAGCCCGAACCCCGGGGCGAGGGCAGATACGCAGTATTTT; CDR3 protein: CASSPNPGARADTQYF
V gene: TRBV5-5; D gene: .; J gene: TRBJ2-7; clone size: few; CDR3 DNA: TGTGCCAGCAGCTTCGAACCCGGGGGGCTCTACGAGCAGTACTTC; CDR3 protein: CASSFEPGGLYEQYF
V gene: TRBV27; D gene: .; J gene: TRBJ2-7; clone size: .; CDR3 DNA: TGTGCCAGCAGTCAGGGGGGCTACGAGCAGTACTTC; CDR3 protein: CASSQGGYEQYF
V gene: TRBV7-9; D gene: .; J gene: TRBJ1-5; clone size: once; CDR3 DNA: TGTGCCAGCAGCTTAGGAGGGGCGAATCAGCCCCAGCATTTT; CDR3 protein: CASSLGGANQPQHF
V gene: TRBV27; D gene: .; J gene: TRBJ2-3; clone size: .; CDR3 DNA: TGTGCCAGCAACTCCGGGACAGATACGCAGTATTTT; CDR3 protein: CASNSGTDTQYF
V gene: TRBV28; D gene: .; J gene: TRBJ2-7; clone size: once; CDR3 DNA: TGTGCCAGCAGTTTAAGCCACGGACAGCGGTCGCTCTACGAGCAGTACTTC; CDR3 protein: CASSLSHGQRSLYEQYF
V gene: TRBV6-5; D gene: .; J gene: TRBJ2-3; clone size: .; CDR3 DNA: TGTGCCAGCAGTTACTCGGGGCGTACAGATACGCAGTATTTT; CDR3 protein: CASSYSGRTDTQYF
V gene: TRBV27; D gene: TRBD1; J gene: TRBJ2-7; clone size: .; CDR3 DNA: TGTGCCAGCAGTTTATCTCCCGGGACAGCCTACGAGCAGTACTTC; CDR3 protein: CASSLSPGTAYEQYF
V gene: TRBV5-1; D gene: TRBD2; J gene: TRBJ2-1; clone size: .; CDR3 DNA: TGCGCCAGCAGCGGACTAGCGGGGGGCCCGGTCAATGAGCAGTTCTTC; CDR3 protein: CASSGLAGGPVNEQFF
V gene: TRBV11-2; D gene: .; J gene: TRBJ2-7; clone size: once; CDR3 DNA: TGTGCCAGCAGCTCAGGCGTCGAGCAGTACTTC; CDR3 protein: CASSSGVEQYF
V gene: TRBV7-9; D gene: .; J gene: TRBJ1-1; clone size: few; CDR3 DNA: TGTGCCAGCTCAGGACAGAAGAACACTGAAGCTTTCTTT; CDR3 protein: CASSGQKNTEAFF
V gene: TRBV4-1; D gene: .; J gene: TRBJ2-5; clone size: .; CDR3 DNA: TGCGCCAGCAGCCAAGTCACGTACCAAGAGACCCAGTACTTC; CDR3 protein: CASSQVTYQETQYF
V gene: TRBV9; D gene: .; J gene: TRBJ1-2; clone size: once; CDR3 DNA: TGTGCCAGCAGCGTAGCTACAACCGGGGCAGAGTCTTACTATGGCTACACCTTC; CDR3 protein: CASSVATTGAESYYGYTF
V gene: TRBV28; D gene: .; J gene: TRBJ2-1; clone size: .; CDR3 DNA: TGTGCCACCAAAACTTTTGCTACCTACAATGAGCAGTTCTTC; CDR3 protein: CATKTFATYNEQFF
V gene: TRBV7-6; D gene: TRBD1; J gene: TRBJ2-3; clone size: .; CDR3 DNA: TGTGCCAGCAGCTTCCTCCCCCCGGGACAGGAGAGCACAGATACGCAGTATTTT; CDR3 protein: CASSFLPPGQESTDTQYF
V gene: TRBV10-3; D gene: TRBD2; J gene: TRBJ2-6; clone size: .; CDR3 DNA: TGTGCCATCAGTGAGAGAGGTATCGGGGGGAGCTCTGGGGCCAACGTCCTGACTTTC; CDR3 protein: CAISERGIGGSSGANVLTF
V gene: TRBV5-1; D gene: .; J gene: TRBJ1-3; clone size: .; CDR3 DNA: TGCGCCAGCAGGCAAACAGGTCGCGCTTCTGGAAACACCATATATTTT; CDR3 protein: CASRQTGRASGNTIYF
V gene: TRBV4-1; D gene: TRBD2; J gene: TRBJ2-1; clone size: .; CDR3 DNA: TGCGCCAGCAGCCAAGAAACTCTGGGCGGGGGGAGCTCCTACAATGAGCAGTTCTTC; CDR3 protein: CASSQETLGGGSSYNEQFF
V gene: TRBV2; D gene: .; J gene: TRBJ2-7; clone size: .; CDR3 DNA: TGTGCCAGCAGTGAAGATGGGACGGTTTACGTGACCGCAGAGTACGAGCAGTACTTC; CDR3 protein: CASSEDGTVYVTAEYEQYF
V gene: TRBV4-1; D gene: .; J gene: TRBJ2-7; clone size: .; CDR3 DNA: TGCGCCAGCAGCCAAGCGGGCAGCTACTCCTACGAGCAGTACTTC; CDR3 protein: CASSQAGSYSYEQYF
V gene: TRBV9; D gene: .; J gene: TRBJ1-1; clone size: .; CDR3 DNA: TGTGCCAGCAGCGTAGTCCCAGGGGAAACTGAAGCTTTCTTT; CDR3 protein: CASSVVPGETEAFF
V gene: TRBV7-9; D gene: TRBD2; J gene: TRBJ2-5; clone size: .; CDR3 DNA: TGTGCCAGCAGCCCCCCAGGACTAGCGAAAGAGACCCAGTACTTC; CDR3 protein: CASSPPGLAKETQYF
V gene: TRBV9; D gene: TRBD2; J gene: TRBJ2-2; clone size: .; CDR3 DNA: TGTGCCAGCAGCGTAAGCCGGGGGGGCCTGAACACCGGGGAGCTGTTTTTT; CDR3 protein: CASSVSRGGLNTGELFF
V gene: TRBV5-6; D gene: .; J gene: TRBJ2-3; clone size: once; CDR3 DNA: TGTGCCAGCAGCTTGGGTGGCGACCCCACAGATACGCAGTATTTT; CDR3 protein: CASSLGGDPTDTQYF
V gene: TRBV4-1; D gene: .; J gene: TRBJ2-2; clone size: .; CDR3 DNA: TGCGCCAGCAGCCAAGGTTGGGGGGGGCGTACCGGGGAGCTGTTTTTT; CDR3 protein: CASSQGWGGRTGELFF
V gene: TRBV6-4; D gene: TRBD1; J gene: TRBJ2-2; clone size: few; CDR3 DNA: TGTGCCAGCAGTGAGGGACAGCGGAACACCGGGGAGCTGTTTTTT; CDR3 protein: CASSEGQRNTGELFF
V gene: TRBV7-4; D gene: .; J gene: TRBJ1-2; clone size: few; CDR3 DNA: TGTGCCAGCAGCTTAGTGCCTTTCGGGGGGATCTATGGCTACACCTTC; CDR3 protein: CASSLVPFGGIYGYTF
V gene: TRBV4-1; D gene: .; J gene: TRBJ2-2; clone size: once; CDR3 DNA: TGCGCCAGCAGCCACCGAAGGGTTGTGGTTGGACGGGCTAACACCGGGGAGCTGTTTTTT; CDR3 protein: CASSHRRVVVGRANTGELFF
V gene: TRBV15; D gene: .; J gene: TRBJ2-7; clone size: .; CDR3 DNA: TGTGCCACCAGCAGAGGTGGGGTATGGGTGGACTCCTACGAGCAGTACTTC; CDR3 protein: CATSRGGVWVDSYEQYF
V gene: TRBV9; D gene: TRBD2; J gene: TRBJ2-3; clone size: .; CDR3 DNA: TGTGCCAGCAGCGAGAGTAGCGGGAGCTACGCAGATACGCAGTATTTT; CDR3 protein: CASSESSGSYADTQYF
V gene: TRBV28; D gene: TRBD2; J gene: TRBJ2-1; clone size: .; CDR3 DNA: TGTGCCAGCAGTTTGTGGCTAGCGGGAGGGCCGGGCAATGAGCAGTTCTTC; CDR3 protein: CASSLWLAGGPGNEQFF
V gene: TRBV5-6; D gene: .; J gene: TRBJ2-7; clone size: .; CDR3 DNA: TGTGCCAGCAGCAGAACAGGTCCCCCGGCCTCCTACGAGCAGTACTTC; CDR3 protein: CASSRTGPPASYEQYF
V gene: TRBV12-5; D gene: TRBD1; J gene: TRBJ2-7; clone size: .; CDR3 DNA: TGTGCTAGTGGTCTAACAGGGGGCCGCTCCTACGAGCAGTACTTC; CDR3 protein: CASGLTGGRSYEQYF
V gene: TRBV11-2; D gene: .; J gene: TRBJ2-2; clone size: .; CDR3 DNA: TGTGCCAGCAGCTTAGGAGGGAACACCGGGGAGCTGTTTTTT; CDR3 protein: CASSLGGNTGELFF
V gene: TRBV19; D gene: .; J gene: TRBJ2-2; clone size: .; CDR3 DNA: TGTGCCAGTAGCTTTCTCGGACAGAACACCGGGGAGCTGTTTTTT; CDR3 protein: CASSFLGQNTGELFF
V gene: TRBV27; D gene: .; J gene: TRBJ1-2; clone size: once; CDR3 DNA: TGTGCCAGCAGTTTAGTCCAGGGCGGCCATGGCTACACCTTC; CDR3 protein: CASSLVQGGHGYTF
V gene: TRBV7-9; D gene: .; J gene: TRBJ1-2; clone size: .; CDR3 DNA: TGTGCCAGCAGCTACAGGGATAATTATGGCTACACCTTC; CDR3 protein: CASSYRDNYGYTF
V gene: TRBV13; D gene: .; J gene: TRBJ2-7; clone size: .; CDR3 DNA: TGTGCCAGCAGCCCACGGAACCGCTACGAGCAGTACTTC; CDR3 protein: CASSPRNRYEQYF
V gene: TRBV5-1; D gene: TRBD2; J gene: TRBJ2-7; clone size: .; CDR3 DNA: TGCGCCAGCAGCCCCTCCGGGAGGGGATACGAGCAGTACTTC; CDR3 protein: CASSPSGRGYEQYF
V gene: TRBV11-2; D gene: .; J gene: TRBJ2-1; clone size: .; CDR3 DNA: TGTGCCAGCAGCCTACCCCGGGCGCGTATGTACAATGAGCAGTTCTTC; CDR3 protein: CASSLPRARMYNEQFF
V gene: TRBV9; D gene: TRBD2; J gene: TRBJ2-2; clone size: .; CDR3 DNA: TGTGCCAGCAGCGGGGGACTAGCGGAAGATGTCCGTTCCACCGGGGAGCTGTTTTTT; CDR3 protein: CASSGGLAEDVRSTGELFF
V gene: TRBV5-4; D gene: TRBD1; J gene: TRBJ1-4; clone size: once; CDR3 DNA: TGTGCCAGCAGCAGCGACAGGGGGGGAAAACTGTTTTTT; CDR3 protein: CASSSDRGGKLFF
V gene: TRBV12-5; D gene: .; J gene: TRBJ2-7; clone size: .; CDR3 DNA: TGTGCTAGTGGGCTCACAGGGAACGAGCAGTACTTC; CDR3 protein: CASGLTGNEQYF
V gene: TRBV7-2; D gene: .; J gene: TRBJ1-3; clone size: .; CDR3 DNA: TGTGCCAGCAGCTATAGGGACTTAAACACCATATATTTT; CDR3 protein: CASSYRDLNTIYF
V gene: TRBV9; D gene: TRBD1; J gene: TRBJ2-3; clone size: .; CDR3 DNA: TGTGCCAGCAGCGTAAAGGGGGCTACAATGAGCACAGATACGCAGTATTTT; CDR3 protein: CASSVKGATMSTDTQYF